The 32 T cell receptor beta chains listed next were all sequenced from one sample in a study of early stage breast cancer tumors. Sequenced by immunoSEQ multiplex PCR; TCRdb stores in-frame clones only, minus some. The sample yields 25,000 to 30,000 clones, 80% seen once. Material for sequencing was blood. Every receptor here comes from a person aged 60 to 70 with breast cancer.

The CDR3 sequence: CASSSRDSLSYEQYF. The DNA for the CDR3 is TGTGCCAGCAGCTCACGGGACTCCCTTTCCTACGAGCAGTACTTC. The chain uses TRBV7-9 and TRBJ2-7, with D tentatively TRBD2 (6 bases). The CDR3 totals 15 residues. Trimming cost V 4 bases and J 1 base, with 14 bases left between them. The germline V gene encodes CDR1 SEHNR and CDR2 FQNEAQ (reference sequence).

This chain links TRBV7-2 with TRBJ2-1; TRBD1 agrees at 8 bases. The V segment lost 4 bases and the J segment 9 bases; nucleotides outside the gene matches: 5. Germline CDR1 and CDR2: SGHTA and FQGNSA. CDR3 length: 13 residues. The CDR3 is CASSWAGGSEQFF. CDR3 sequence (DNA): TGTGCCAGCAGCTGGGCAGGGGGCTCTGAGCAGTTCTTC.

The V and J genes are TRBV11-3 and TRBJ2-7, with D possibly being TRBD1 (5 bases). Germline V lookup: CDR1 SGHNT, CDR2 YENEEA. The CDR3 extends over 15 amino acids. Trimming cost V 2 bases and J 3 bases, with 14 bases left between them. CDR3: CASSLPGGASYEQYF. The CDR3 DNA sequence: TGTGCCAGCAGCTTACCAGGTGGGGCGAGCTACGAGCAGTACTTC.

The chain joins TRBV5-1 to TRBJ2-7; 9 bases map to TRBD2. The germline V gene has CDR1 SGHRS and CDR2 YFSETQ. The CDR3 runs 18 residues. V was pared by 2 bases and J by 7 bases, with 19 bases of the junction left unmatched. The CDR3 DNA reads as TGCGCCAGCAGCTTTTATCTGCTAGCGGGACCCCCGGGCGGGGAGCAGTACTTC. Amino acids: CASSFYLLAGPPGGEQYF.

The chain combines TRBV29-1 with TRBJ2-7; tentatively, D is TRBD1 (6 bases). Trimming removed 1 base at V and 0 bases at J, with 10 bases between. Germline CDR1 reads SQVTM; CDR2 reads ANQGSEA. The CDR3 totals 14 residues. CDR3 DNA: TGCAGCGTTGAAGGGGGGCCCTTCTCCTACGAGCAGTACTTC. Translated: CSVEGGPFSYEQYF.

The V gene is TRBV11-2, the J gene TRBJ2-5; TRBD2 aligns across 8 bases. CDR1 and CDR2 from the germline V gene are SGHAT and FQNNGV. The CDR3 is 14 amino acids. Germline trimming cut 4 bases from V and 2 bases from J; bases unmatched to any gene: 3. This CDR3 reads CASSWTSRQETQYF. The CDR3 DNA sequence: TGTGCCAGCAGCTGGACTAGCCGACAAGAGACCCAGTACTTC.

The chain joins TRBV5-1 to TRBJ2-7, with 7 bases identical to TRBD1. Per germline, CDR1 SGHRS and CDR2 YFSETQ. V dropped 4 bases and J dropped 7; count of bases not matched to a gene: 5. There are 12 residues in the CDR3. CDR3 sequence reads: CASSDLQGEQYF. The CDR3 nucleotides are TGCGCCAGCAGCGATTTACAGGGGGAGCAGTACTTC. Supplemented by reference TRBV5-1 and TRBJ2-7, the full variable domain reads KAGVTQTPRYLIKTRGQQVTLSCSPISGHRSVSWYQQTPGQGLQFLFEYFSETQRNKGNFPGRFSGRQFSNSRSEMNVSTLELGDSALYLCASSDLQGEQYFGPGTRLTVT.

The V call is TRBV4-1, the J call TRBJ1-1; TRBD1 matches 8 bases. V shed 5 bases, J shed 7 bases, and the junction held 12 bases outside the gene matches. This CDR3 is built from 15 residues. Germline CDR1 is MGHRA and CDR2 is YSYEKL. For the CDR3, the DNA is TGCGCCAGCAGCGCCCGCCAGGGACAGGATTTTGAAGCTTTCTTT. This encodes CASSARQGQDFEAFF.

The chain joins TRBV6-1 to TRBJ1-1, with D perhaps TRBD1 (5 bases). Trimming removed 0 bases from V and 4 bases from J, with 9 bases in between. The germline V gene encodes CDR1 MNHNS and CDR2 SASEGT. The CDR3 runs to 14 residues. The CDR3 loop is CASSEAAGSTEAFF. The DNA of the CDR3 is TGTGCCAGCAGTGAAGCGGCAGGGTCCACTGAAGCTTTCTTT.

This chain links TRBV5-1 with TRBJ1-5; D is perhaps TRBD1 (5 bases). The CDR3 length is 15 residues. Germline assignment: CDR1 SGHRS and CDR2 YFSETQ. V gave up 0 bases and J gave up 2 bases, with 9 bases separating them. CDR3 region: CASSLEGFGNQPQHF. The CDR3 DNA sequence: TGCGCCAGCAGCTTGGAGGGGTTTGGCAATCAGCCCCAGCATTTT.

The chain couples TRBV11-2 to TRBJ1-1, with TRBD1 matching over 7 bases. Per the germline V gene, CDR1 is SGHAT and CDR2 is FQNNGV. V was pared by 6 bases and J by 4 bases, with 5 bases of the junction left unmatched. CDR3 size: 13 residues. Here the CDR3 reads CASSSSGGTEAFF. The CDR3 DNA reads as TGTGCCAGCAGTTCCTCAGGGGGCACTGAAGCTTTCTTT.

This clone was detected a few times. The chain uses TRBV27 and TRBJ1-2; D might be TRBD1 (5 bases). In germline, CDR1 is MNHEY, CDR2 SMNVEV (reference sequence). With 0 bases removed from V and 7 bases from J, the gap between germline ends came to 18 bases. This CDR3 comprises 16 residues. The CDR3 coding sequence is TGTGCCAGCAGTTTATCGGTAGTGATGACAGAATCTGGCTACACCTTC. Protein product: CASSLSVVMTESGYTF.

The rearrangement links TRBV5-1 to TRBJ2-1; tentative D call: TRBD2 (6 bases). Trimming left V 3 bases short and J 8 bases short, with 15 bases between. The CDR3 has 14 amino acids. The germline gives CDR1 SGHRS, CDR2 YFSETQ. CDR3 sequence: CASSSRDSQDEQFF. CDR3 coding DNA: TGCGCCAGCAGCTCCCGGGACTCCCAGGATGAGCAGTTCTTC.

V is TRBV7-6 and J is TRBJ2-7; 8 bases line up with TRBD1. This CDR3 spans 15 amino acids. The V and J ends lost 4 bases and 6 bases, in that order; junction bases with no gene match: 11. Germline V lookup: CDR1 SGHVS, CDR2 FNYEAQ. The CDR3 sequence is CASSSSTGVAFEQYF. The CDR3 coding sequence is TGTGCCAGCAGCTCCTCGACAGGGGTCGCATTCGAGCAGTACTTC.

V and J are TRBV29-1 and TRBJ2-5; D is possibly TRBD2 (6 bases). This CDR3 region has 14 residues. Deletions cut 5 bases from V and 2 bases from J, with 15 bases between. The V gene's germline CDR1 is SQVTM and CDR2 ANQGSEA. The CDR3 spells CSVYQWGRQETQYF. The CDR3 region has the DNA TGCAGCGTTTACCAGTGGGGGAGGCAAGAGACCCAGTACTTC. The whole variable domain, remainder taken from reference TRBV29-1 and TRBJ2-5, is SAVISQKPSRDICQRGTSLTIQCQVDSQVTMMFWYRQQPGQSLTLIATANQGSEATYESGFVIDKFPISRPNLTFSTLTVSNMSPEDSSIYLCSVYQWGRQETQYFGPGTRLLVL.

CDR3 sequence: CASSLMGTGTEQYF. The CDR3 DNA sequence: TGCGCCAGCAGCTTGATGGGGACAGGGACCGAGCAGTACTTC. The chain employs TRBV5-1 and TRBJ2-7; 9 positions agree with TRBD1. The CDR3 totals 14 residues. Germline V CDR1 and CDR2: SGHRS, YFSETQ. After removal of 1 base from V and 6 bases from J, the junction contained 5 bases not matched to a gene.

This chain connects TRBV29-1 to TRBJ2-7; 10 bases are a match to TRBD2. Germline CDR1 reads SQVTM; CDR2 reads ANQGSEA. Losses at the gene ends were 8 bases for V and 1 base for J; bases not matched to a gene: 2. The CDR3 totals 12 residues. The CDR3 DNA sequence: TGCAGCTCGACTAGCGGGTCCTACGAGCAGTACTTC. It codes for CSSTSGSYEQYF.

This clone was seen only once. The J gene is TRBJ1-5, the V gene TRBV19; the match to TRBD1 covers 9 bases. Germline V lookup: CDR1 LNHDA, CDR2 SQIVND (reference sequence). V trimming: 5 bases; J trimming: 6 bases; junction bases outside the gene matches: 8. The CDR3 is 15 residues long. DNA for the CDR3: TGTGCCAGTAGTCTACTGGGACAGGGTGGTCAGCCCCAGCATTTT. Amino acid sequence: CASSLLGQGGQPQHF.

Only one count was recorded for this clone. The J gene is TRBJ1-1, the V gene TRBV7-2; D gene ambiguous. CDR3 length equals 14 residues. V was shortened by 5 bases and J by 1 base, with 11 bases between the two germline ends. CDR1 and CDR2 (germline): SGHTA, FQGNSA. This CDR3 is CASSPPSSNTEAFF. The CDR3 nucleotides are TGTGCCAGCAGCCCCCCGTCCTCGAACACTGAAGCTTTCTTT.

The chain has TRBV4-3 and TRBJ1-4, with TRBD1 identical over 7 bases. The germline V gene encodes CDR1 LGHNA and CDR2 YSLEER. The CDR3 loop spans 15 amino acids. V trimming: 1 base; J trimming: 8 bases; junction bases outside the gene matches: 7. The CDR3 region is CASSQGDRDGEKLFF. The DNA for the CDR3 is TGCGCCAGCAGCCAAGGAGACAGGGATGGCGAAAAACTGTTTTTT.

The rearrangement joins TRBV14 to TRBJ2-2, with D unclear. Per germline, CDR1 SGHDN and CDR2 FVKESK. V lost 4 bases, J lost 7 bases, and 13 bases lay in between. This CDR3 is 14 amino acids long. The CDR3 bases are TGTGCCAGCAGCCCCCCGACTCGGGTCGGGGAGCTGTTTTTT. It specifies CASSPPTRVGELFF.

The V gene is TRBV6-1, the J gene TRBJ2-7, with 9 nucleotides matching TRBD2. Germline loops: CDR1 MNHNS, CDR2 SASEGT. With V trimmed by 6 bases and J by 1 base, 4 bases remained unmatched. The CDR3 is 14 amino acids. The CDR3 DNA sequence: TGTGCCAGCAGGGACCTAGCGGGGTCCTACGAGCAGTACTTC. As protein: CASRDLAGSYEQYF.

The chain joins TRBV4-2 to TRBJ1-3; D is unresolved. CDR1 LGHNA and CDR2 YNFKEQ come from the germline V gene. Trimming cost V 4 bases and J 0 bases, with 10 bases left between them. The CDR3 runs 15 residues. CDR3 protein: CASSPWSSSGNTIYF. As DNA, the CDR3 is TGTGCCAGCAGCCCTTGGTCCAGCTCTGGAAACACCATATATTTT.

CDR3 in DNA: TGTGCCAGCAGCCAGGGGAGCTACGAGCAGTACTTC. It yields the protein CASSQGSYEQYF. J is TRBJ2-7 and V is TRBV7-2, with D perhaps matching TRBD1 (6 bases). Germline lookup yields CDR1 SGHTA and CDR2 FQGNSA. The CDR3 is 12 amino acids. Trimming took off 5 bases at V and 3 bases at J, with 8 bases between the two ends. The full variable domain, completed using reference TRBV7-2 and TRBJ2-7, is GAGVSQSPSNKVTEKGKDVELRCDPISGHTALYWYRQSLGQGLEFLIYFQGNSAPDKSGLPSDRFSAERTGGSVSTLTIQRTQQEDSAVYLCASSQGSYEQYFGPGTRLTVT.

CDR3 nucleotides: TGTGCCAGCAGCTTAATGGGAGGGAGAGGCACAGATACGCAGTATTTT. Amino acids: CASSLMGGRGTDTQYF. The V gene is TRBV7-3, the J gene TRBJ2-3, with 7 bases identical to TRBD2. V was pared by 1 base and J by 1 base, with 5 bases of the junction left unmatched. The CDR3 totals 16 residues. Germline V gives CDR1 SGHTA, CDR2 FQGTGA.

The chain is built from TRBV6-5 and TRBJ2-1, with 11 bases aligning to TRBD2. J was trimmed by 7 bases and V by 6 bases; bases with no gene match: 8. The CDR3 consists of 15 residues. Germline V gene sequence: CDR1 MNHEY, CDR2 SVGAGI. Here the CDR3 reads CASRSTSGRRNEQFF. CDR3 bases: TGTGCCAGCAGGAGTACTAGCGGGAGAAGGAATGAGCAGTTCTTC.

This chain joins TRBV12-2 and TRBJ2-3; TRBD2, the table's D call, was not compared with the DNA. TRBV12-2 is termed a pseudogene. The CDR3 loop spans 11 amino acids. CDR3 coding DNA: TGTGCAAGTCGCACTCCGGATACGCAGTATTTT. It encodes CASRTPDTQYF.

The chain recombines TRBV4-3 with TRBJ2-7; D perhaps matches TRBD1 (6 bases). V was pared by 0 bases and J by 3 bases, with 12 bases between. The CDR3 extends over 15 amino acids. The germline V gene has CDR1 LGHNA and CDR2 YSLEER. In DNA form, the CDR3 reads TGCGCCAGCAGCCAAGAGGACAGCCGATACTACGAGCAGTACTTC. Protein: CASSQEDSRYYEQYF.

V is TRBV7-8 and J is TRBJ1-5, with D maybe TRBD1 (5 bases). The germline V and J ends were trimmed by 2 bases and 0 bases, with 11 bases remaining between them. Germline CDR1 is SGHVS and CDR2 is FQNEAQ. The CDR3 is made up of 16 amino acids. CDR3 in amino acids: CASSLNQGYSNQPQHF. The CDR3 region has the DNA TGTGCCAGCAGCTTAAACCAGGGTTATAGCAATCAGCCCCAGCATTTT.

The J gene is TRBJ2-6, the V gene TRBV30; TRBD2 is a possible D gene (5 bases). CDR1 is GTSNPN and CDR2 is SVGIG in the germline V gene (reference sequence). V was trimmed by 0 bases and J by 0 bases, leaving 9 bases between them. The length of the CDR3 is 16 residues. In nucleotides, the CDR3 is TGTGCCTGGAGTGTCGGGCGGGCCTCTGGGGCCAACGTCCTGACTTTC. This gives the protein CAWSVGRASGANVLTF.

The V call is TRBV30, the J call TRBJ1-4; a weak D match, TRBD1 (6 bases). The germline V gene encodes CDR1 GTSNPN and CDR2 SVGIG (reference sequence). V was trimmed by 5 bases and J by 5 bases, leaving 15 bases between them. The CDR3 covers 14 residues. CDR3 sequence (DNA): TGTGCCTGGGACGCCGGACAGTGGAATGAAAAACTGTTTTTT. Translating gives CAWDAGQWNEKLFF. The complete variable domain, with remaining parts taken from reference TRBV30 and TRBJ1-4, reads SQTIHQWPATLVQPVGSPLSLECTVEGTSNPNLYWYRQAAGRGLQLLFYSVGIGQISSEVPQNLSASRPQDRQFILSSKKLLLSDSGFYLCAWDAGQWNEKLFFGSGTQLSVL.

The table lists this clone with a few counts. The CDR3 DNA reads TGTGCCAGCAGCCCACTTGAGGGCAATCAGCCCCAGCATTTT. It encodes CASSPLEGNQPQHF. The chain employs TRBV11-2 and TRBJ1-5; D remains unclear. V lost 5 bases, J lost 2 bases, and 10 bases lay in between. Germline V lookup: CDR1 SGHAT, CDR2 FQNNGV. This CDR3 is 14 amino acids long.